These T cell receptor beta chains were read from a single sample in a study of neurological immune-mediated disorders. One entry per CDR3 protein, called by TCRdb with MiXCR from the 5' RACE reads. The sample yields around 47,000 distinct CDR3 sequences, approximately 21% seen once. The sequenced sample was PBMCs. The origin of the receptors is a man in his sixties with HTLV-1-associated myelopathy (HAM/TSP). CDR3s include the opening cysteine and the closing phenylalanine or tryptophan. A D gene is named only where the DNA matches it firmly. Size values are once, few and many counts, or a class for expanded clones, and some rows have none.

D gene: TRBD1; clone size: many; V gene: TRBV5-4; J gene: TRBJ2-1; CDR3 DNA: TGTGCCAGCAGCCCACGGGACAGTTCTGCTGGTGGGGAGCAGTTCTTC; CDR3 protein: CASSPRDSSAGGEQFF
D gene: TRBD2; clone size: many; V gene: TRBV5-1; J gene: TRBJ2-7; CDR3 DNA: TGCGCCAGCAGCTTGTCCGGCGGGAGGTTTCCCTACGAGCAGTACTTC; CDR3 protein: CASSLSGGRFPYEQYF
D gene: .; clone size: many; V gene: TRBV27; J gene: TRBJ1-3; CDR3 DNA: TGTGCCAGCAGCCTTAACCCGGGCTACTCTGGAAACACCATATATTTT; CDR3 protein: CASSLNPGYSGNTIYF
D gene: .; clone size: many; V gene: TRBV21-1; J gene: TRBJ2-3; CDR3 DNA: TGTGCCAGCAGGGTGGACGAAGATACGCAGTATTTT; CDR3 protein: CASRVDEDTQYF
D gene: .; clone size: .; V gene: TRBV6-6; J gene: TRBJ1-2; CDR3 DNA: TGTGCCAGCAGTTACCAGTCTAACTATGGCTACACCTTC; CDR3 protein: CASSYQSNYGYTF
D gene: TRBD2; clone size: many; V gene: TRBV12-3/TRBV12-4; J gene: TRBJ2-1; CDR3 DNA: TGTGCCAGCACAAAACCCGGGACTAGGAGTATAAATGAGCAGTTCTTC; CDR3 protein: CASTKPGTRSINEQFF
D gene: .; clone size: .; V gene: TRBV5-1; J gene: TRBJ1-6; CDR3 DNA: TGCGCCATCAGCTTGCGGGGCCGGGATAATTCACCCCTACACTTT; CDR3 protein: CAISLRGRDNSPLHF
D gene: .; clone size: .; V gene: TRBV18; J gene: TRBJ2-7; CDR3 DNA: TGTGCCAGCTCACCACCTGGGGCTGCAGTTTTGAACGAGCAGTACTTC; CDR3 protein: CASSPPGAAVLNEQYF
D gene: TRBD1; clone size: many; V gene: TRBV5-1; J gene: TRBJ1-2; CDR3 DNA: TGCGCCAGCAGCTGGGGGACAGCTTCCTATGGCTACACCTTC; CDR3 protein: CASSWGTASYGYTF
D gene: .; clone size: .; V gene: TRBV4-3; J gene: TRBJ2-7; CDR3 DNA: TGCGCCAGCAGCCAAGTTGCCACAGGGCAATCCTACGAGCAGTACTTC; CDR3 protein: CASSQVATGQSYEQYF
D gene: TRBD1; clone size: many; V gene: TRBV28; J gene: TRBJ1-5; CDR3 DNA: TGTGCCAGCAGTTTATTGGTCGGGACAGATCAGCCCCAGCATTTT; CDR3 protein: CASSLLVGTDQPQHF
D gene: .; clone size: many; V gene: TRBV20-1; J gene: TRBJ2-7; CDR3 DNA: TGCAGTGCTAAACGGGACGGCTACGAGCAGTACTTC; CDR3 protein: CSAKRDGYEQYF
D gene: TRBD1; clone size: many; V gene: TRBV20-1; J gene: TRBJ2-5; CDR3 DNA: TGCAGTGCTAGTAGGCCAGGGGGCATTAAGACCCAGTACTTC; CDR3 protein: CSASRPGGIKTQYF
D gene: .; clone size: .; V gene: TRBV5-1; J gene: TRBJ2-1; CDR3 DNA: TGCGCCAGCAGCCCCGGGCCAGCCTACAATGAGCAGTTCTTC; CDR3 protein: CASSPGPAYNEQFF
D gene: .; clone size: .; V gene: TRBV6-2/TRBV6-3; J gene: TRBJ2-5; CDR3 DNA: TGTGCCAGCAGGGGATTGACTAGAAGTCACGCGACCCAGTACTTC; CDR3 protein: CASRGLTRSHATQYF
D gene: .; clone size: .; V gene: TRBV5-1; J gene: TRBJ1-5; CDR3 DNA: TGCGCCAGCAGCTTTGCTGGGGACATCGGTCAGCCCCAGCATTTT; CDR3 protein: CASSFAGDIGQPQHF
D gene: .; clone size: .; V gene: TRBV5-1; J gene: TRBJ2-1; CDR3 DNA: TGCGCCAGCAGCTTGCGGCAGGGGAACTACAATGAGCAGTTCTTC; CDR3 protein: CASSLRQGNYNEQFF
D gene: .; clone size: .; V gene: TRBV27; J gene: TRBJ1-1; CDR3 DNA: TGTGCCGGTCCCAAGCATGGCGTGAGGTTGAACACTAAAGCTTTCTTT; CDR3 protein: CAGPKHGVRLNTKAFF
D gene: TRBD2; clone size: many; V gene: TRBV28; J gene: TRBJ2-2; CDR3 DNA: TGTGCCAGCAGTTTGCGGGGGGGAAGTGCCACCGGGGAGCTGTTTTTT; CDR3 protein: CASSLRGGSATGELFF
D gene: .; clone size: many; V gene: TRBV19; J gene: TRBJ2-5; CDR3 DNA: TGTGCCAGTAGTGTCGACCGACAAGAGACCCAGTACTTC; CDR3 protein: CASSVDRQETQYF
D gene: TRBD2; clone size: many; V gene: TRBV5-1; J gene: TRBJ2-1; CDR3 DNA: TGCGCCAGCAGCTTGGTCTCGGCTAGCGGTTACAATGAGCAGTTCTTC; CDR3 protein: CASSLVSASGYNEQFF
D gene: TRBD1; clone size: .; V gene: TRBV10-3; J gene: TRBJ1-1; CDR3 DNA: TGTGCCATCAGTGAGTGGACAGGGGTGAACACTGAAGCTTTCTTT; CDR3 protein: CAISEWTGVNTEAFF
D gene: .; clone size: many; V gene: TRBV3-1; J gene: TRBJ2-5; CDR3 DNA: TGTGCCAGCAGCCAATTAAGGACCCAGTACTTC; CDR3 protein: CASSQLRTQYF
D gene: TRBD2; clone size: few; V gene: TRBV28; J gene: TRBJ2-3; CDR3 DNA: TGTGCCAGCATTCCGGGACTAGCGGGAGTTGCGCAGTATTTT; CDR3 protein: CASIPGLAGVAQYF
D gene: .; clone size: many; V gene: TRBV12-3/TRBV12-4; J gene: TRBJ1-5; CDR3 DNA: TGTGCCAGCAGTCCCGGGAAGGGAGTGAGTCAGCCCCAGCATTTT; CDR3 protein: CASSPGKGVSQPQHF
D gene: .; clone size: many; V gene: TRBV5-1; J gene: TRBJ2-7; CDR3 DNA: TGCGCCAGCAGGGAGGAGGGGGGCCTCTCCTACGAGCAGTACTTC; CDR3 protein: CASREEGGLSYEQYF
D gene: .; clone size: many; V gene: TRBV9; J gene: TRBJ2-1; CDR3 DNA: TGTGCCAGCAGCGTAGCGGTTTTAGACAATGAGCAGTTCTTC; CDR3 protein: CASSVAVLDNEQFF
D gene: .; clone size: .; V gene: TRBV5-4; J gene: TRBJ2-5; CDR3 DNA: TGTGCCAGCGGACCGTTGTCGGCCCAGTACTTC; CDR3 protein: CASGPLSAQYF